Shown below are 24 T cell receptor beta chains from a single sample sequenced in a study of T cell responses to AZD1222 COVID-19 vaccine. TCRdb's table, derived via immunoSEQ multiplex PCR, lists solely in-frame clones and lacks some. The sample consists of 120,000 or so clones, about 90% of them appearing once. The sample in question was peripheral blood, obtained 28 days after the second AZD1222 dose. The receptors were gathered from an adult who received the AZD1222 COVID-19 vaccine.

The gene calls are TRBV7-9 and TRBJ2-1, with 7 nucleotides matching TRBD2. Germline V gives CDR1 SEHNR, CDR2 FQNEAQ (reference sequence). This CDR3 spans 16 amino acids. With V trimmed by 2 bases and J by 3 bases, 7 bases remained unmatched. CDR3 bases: TGTGCCAGCAGCTTATCGGGACTAATCAACTACAATGAGCAGTTCTTC. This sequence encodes CASSLSGLINYNEQFF.

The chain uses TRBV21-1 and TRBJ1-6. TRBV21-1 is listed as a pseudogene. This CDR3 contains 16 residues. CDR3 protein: CASSKDYEAPGSPLHF. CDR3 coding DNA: TGTGCCAGCAGCAAAGATTATGAAGCCCCCGGTTCACCCCTCCACTTT.

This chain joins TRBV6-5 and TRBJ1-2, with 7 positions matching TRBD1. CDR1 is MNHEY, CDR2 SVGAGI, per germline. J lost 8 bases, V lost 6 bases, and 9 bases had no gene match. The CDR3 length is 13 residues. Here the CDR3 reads CASRAGGTRGYTF. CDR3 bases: TGTGCCAGCAGAGCAGGGGGGACGAGAGGCTACACCTTC.

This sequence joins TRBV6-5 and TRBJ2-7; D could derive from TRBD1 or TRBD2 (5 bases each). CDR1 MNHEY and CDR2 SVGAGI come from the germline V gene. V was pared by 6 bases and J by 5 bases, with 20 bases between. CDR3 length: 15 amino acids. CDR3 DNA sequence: TGTGCCAGCAGATATTCCGGGACCGGGGAAAACGAGCAGTACTTC. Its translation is CASRYSGTGENEQYF.

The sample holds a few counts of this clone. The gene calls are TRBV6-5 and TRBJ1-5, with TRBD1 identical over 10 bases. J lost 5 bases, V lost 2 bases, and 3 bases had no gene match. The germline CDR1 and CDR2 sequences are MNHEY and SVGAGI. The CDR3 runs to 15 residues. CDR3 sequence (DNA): TGTGCCAGCAGTTACGGAGGGACAGGGGATCAGCCCCAGCATTTT. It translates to CASSYGGTGDQPQHF.

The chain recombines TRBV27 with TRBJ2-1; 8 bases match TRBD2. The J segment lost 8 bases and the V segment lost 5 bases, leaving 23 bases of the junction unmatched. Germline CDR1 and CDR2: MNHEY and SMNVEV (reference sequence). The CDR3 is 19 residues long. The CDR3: CASSVRDGVQASGLHEQFF. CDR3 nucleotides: TGTGCCAGCAGTGTCCGGGACGGAGTACAGGCTAGCGGGTTGCATGAGCAGTTCTTC.

The CDR3 spells CASTPTGISSPLHF. CDR3 DNA: TGTGCCAGCACCCCGACAGGGATCAGTTCACCCCTCCACTTT. The rearrangement uses TRBV6-5 and TRBJ1-6; TRBD1 matches 7 bases. V was clipped by 7 bases and J by 9 bases; unmatched bases: 9. CDR1 and CDR2 from the germline V gene are MNHEY and SVGAGI. CDR3 length: 14 residues.

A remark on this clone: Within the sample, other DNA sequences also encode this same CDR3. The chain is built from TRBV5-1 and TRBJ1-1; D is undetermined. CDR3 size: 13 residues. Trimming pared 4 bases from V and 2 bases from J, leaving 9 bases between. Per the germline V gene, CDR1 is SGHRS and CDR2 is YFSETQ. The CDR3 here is CASSLGGNTEAFF. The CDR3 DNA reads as TGCGCCAGCAGCCTGGGTGGAAACACTGAAGCTTTCTTT.

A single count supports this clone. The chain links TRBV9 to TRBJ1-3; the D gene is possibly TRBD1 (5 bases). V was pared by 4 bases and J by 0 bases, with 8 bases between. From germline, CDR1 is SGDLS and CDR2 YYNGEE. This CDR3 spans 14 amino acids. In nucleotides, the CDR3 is TGTGCCAGCAGCAGACAGTTCTCTGGAAACACCATATATTTT. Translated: CASSRQFSGNTIYF.

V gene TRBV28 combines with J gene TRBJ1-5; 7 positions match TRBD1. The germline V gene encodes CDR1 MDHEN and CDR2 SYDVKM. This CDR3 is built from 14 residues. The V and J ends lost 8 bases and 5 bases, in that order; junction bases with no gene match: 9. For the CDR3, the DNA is TGTGCCAGCTCCCCCCCGGACAGGTATCAGCCCCAGCATTTT. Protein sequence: CASSPPDRYQPQHF.

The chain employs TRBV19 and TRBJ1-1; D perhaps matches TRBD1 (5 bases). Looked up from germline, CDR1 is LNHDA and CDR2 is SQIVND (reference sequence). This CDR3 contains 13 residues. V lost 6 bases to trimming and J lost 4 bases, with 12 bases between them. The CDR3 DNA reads TGTGCCAGTAGCCTCAGGGTTGGCACTGAAGCTTTCTTT. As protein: CASSLRVGTEAFF. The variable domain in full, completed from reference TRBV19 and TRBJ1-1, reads DGGITQSPKYLFRKEGQNVTLSCEQNLNHDAMYWYRQDPGQGLRLIYYSQIVNDFQKGDIAEGYSVSREKKESFPLTVTSAQKNPTAFYLCASSLRVGTEAFFGQGTRLTVV.

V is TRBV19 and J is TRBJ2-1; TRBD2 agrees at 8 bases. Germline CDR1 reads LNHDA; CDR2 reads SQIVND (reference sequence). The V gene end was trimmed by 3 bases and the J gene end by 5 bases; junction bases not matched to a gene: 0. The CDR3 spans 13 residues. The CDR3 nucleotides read TGTGCCAGTAGTATCGGGAGGGACAATGAGCAGTTCTTC. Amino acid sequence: CASSIGRDNEQFF. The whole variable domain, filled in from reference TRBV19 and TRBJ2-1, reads DGGITQSPKYLFRKEGQNVTLSCEQNLNHDAMYWYRQDPGQGLRLIYYSQIVNDFQKGDIAEGYSVSREKKESFPLTVTSAQKNPTAFYLCASSIGRDNEQFFGPGTRLTVL.

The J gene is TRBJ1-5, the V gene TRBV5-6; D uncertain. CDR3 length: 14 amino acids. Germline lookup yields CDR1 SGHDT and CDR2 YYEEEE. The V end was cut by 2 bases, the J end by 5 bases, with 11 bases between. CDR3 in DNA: TGTGCCAGCAGCTTAGGAACTCGGGATCAGCCCCAGCATTTT. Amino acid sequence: CASSLGTRDQPQHF. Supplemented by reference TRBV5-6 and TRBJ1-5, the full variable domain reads DAGVTQSPTHLIKTRGQQVTLRCSPKSGHDTVSWYQQALGQGPQFIFQYYEEEERQRGNFPDRFSGHQFPNYSSELNVNALLLGDSALYLCASSLGTRDQPQHFGDGTRLSIL.

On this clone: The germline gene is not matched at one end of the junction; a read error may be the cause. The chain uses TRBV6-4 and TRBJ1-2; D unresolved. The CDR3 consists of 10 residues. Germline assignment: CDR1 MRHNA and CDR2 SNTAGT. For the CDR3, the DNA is TGTGCCAGAACTAATTATGGCTACACCTTC. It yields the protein CARTNYGYTF.

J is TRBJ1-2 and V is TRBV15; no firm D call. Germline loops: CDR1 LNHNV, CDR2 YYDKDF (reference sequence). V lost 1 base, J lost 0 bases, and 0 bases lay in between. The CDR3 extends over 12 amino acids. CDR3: CATSRANYGYTF. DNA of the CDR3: TGTGCCACCAGCAGAGCTAACTATGGCTACACCTTC.

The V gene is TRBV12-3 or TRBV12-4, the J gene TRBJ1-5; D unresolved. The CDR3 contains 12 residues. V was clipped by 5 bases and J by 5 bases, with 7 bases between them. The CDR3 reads CASSRLDQPQHF. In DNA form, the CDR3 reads TGTGCCAGCAGTCGGTTAGATCAGCCCCAGCATTTT.

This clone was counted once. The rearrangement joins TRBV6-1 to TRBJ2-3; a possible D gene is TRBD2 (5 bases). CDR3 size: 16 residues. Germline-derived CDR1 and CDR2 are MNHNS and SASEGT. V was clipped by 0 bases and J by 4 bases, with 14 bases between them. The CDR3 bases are TGTGCCAGCAGTGAAGCTTGGACTCGGCCTGCAGATACGCAGTATTTT. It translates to CASSEAWTRPADTQYF.

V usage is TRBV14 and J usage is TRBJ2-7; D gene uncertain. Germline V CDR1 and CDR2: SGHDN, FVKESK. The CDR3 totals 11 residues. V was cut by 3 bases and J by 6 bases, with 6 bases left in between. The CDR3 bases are TGTGCCAGCAGCCACTTTTCCGAGCAGTACTTC. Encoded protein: CASSHFSEQYF.

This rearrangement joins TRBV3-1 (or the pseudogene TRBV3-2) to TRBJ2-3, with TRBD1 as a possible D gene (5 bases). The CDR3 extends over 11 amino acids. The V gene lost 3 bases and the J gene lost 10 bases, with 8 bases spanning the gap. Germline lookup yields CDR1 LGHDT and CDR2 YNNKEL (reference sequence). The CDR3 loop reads CASSQGRAQYF. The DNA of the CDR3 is TGTGCCAGCAGCCAGGGGCGAGCGCAGTATTTT.

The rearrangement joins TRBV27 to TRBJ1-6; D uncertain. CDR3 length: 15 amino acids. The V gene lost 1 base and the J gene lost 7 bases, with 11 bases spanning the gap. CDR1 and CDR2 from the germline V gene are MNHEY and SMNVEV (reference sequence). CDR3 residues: CASSLWRGSNSPLHF. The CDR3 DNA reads TGTGCCAGCAGTTTATGGCGCGGATCGAATTCACCCCTCCACTTT.

This CDR3 is CATSRDRTDYGYTF. CDR3 DNA sequence: TGTGCCACCAGCAGAGATCGCACGGACTATGGCTACACCTTC. The rearrangement uses TRBV15 and TRBJ1-2; D remains ambiguous. Germline CDR1 and CDR2: LNHNV and YYDKDF (reference sequence). V was pared by 0 bases and J by 3 bases, with 8 bases between. The CDR3 spans 14 residues.

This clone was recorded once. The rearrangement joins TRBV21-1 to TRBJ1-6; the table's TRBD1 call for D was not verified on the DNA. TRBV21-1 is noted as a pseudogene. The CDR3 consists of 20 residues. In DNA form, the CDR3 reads TGTGCCAGCAGCAAAGTGGCAGGGGCTTCGATTAGCTCCTATAATTCACCCCTCCACTTT. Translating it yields CASSKVAGASISSYNSPLHF.

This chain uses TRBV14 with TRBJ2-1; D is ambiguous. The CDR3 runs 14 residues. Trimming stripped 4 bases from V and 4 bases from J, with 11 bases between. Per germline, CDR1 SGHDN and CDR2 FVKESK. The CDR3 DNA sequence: TGTGCCAGCAGCCCCCTCGGGCAGTACAATGAGCAGTTCTTC. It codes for CASSPLGQYNEQFF.

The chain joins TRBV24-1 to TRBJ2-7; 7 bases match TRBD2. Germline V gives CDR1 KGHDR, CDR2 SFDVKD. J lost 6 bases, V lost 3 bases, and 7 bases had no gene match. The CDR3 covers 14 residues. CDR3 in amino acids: CATSDAGDSPEQYF. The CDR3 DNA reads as TGTGCCACCAGTGATGCGGGGGACTCCCCCGAGCAGTACTTC.